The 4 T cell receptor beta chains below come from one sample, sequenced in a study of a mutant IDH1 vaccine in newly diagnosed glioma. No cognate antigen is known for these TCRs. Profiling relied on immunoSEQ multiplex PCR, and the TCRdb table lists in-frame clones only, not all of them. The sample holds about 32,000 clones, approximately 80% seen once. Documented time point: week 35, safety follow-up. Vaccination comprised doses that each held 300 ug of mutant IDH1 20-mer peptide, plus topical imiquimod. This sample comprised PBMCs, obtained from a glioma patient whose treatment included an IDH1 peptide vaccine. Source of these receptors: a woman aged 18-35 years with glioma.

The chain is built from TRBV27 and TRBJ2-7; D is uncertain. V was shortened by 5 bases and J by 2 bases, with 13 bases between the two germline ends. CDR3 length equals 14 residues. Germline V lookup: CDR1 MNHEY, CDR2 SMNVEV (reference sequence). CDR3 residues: CASSPDGGTYEQYF. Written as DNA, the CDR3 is TGTGCCAGCAGTCCCGATGGCGGTACCTACGAGCAGTACTTC.

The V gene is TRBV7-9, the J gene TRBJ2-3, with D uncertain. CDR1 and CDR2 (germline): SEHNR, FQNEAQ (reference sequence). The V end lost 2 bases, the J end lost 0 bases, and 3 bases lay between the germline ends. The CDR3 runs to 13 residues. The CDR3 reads CASSLQSTDTQYF. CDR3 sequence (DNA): TGTGCCAGCAGCTTACAAAGCACAGATACGCAGTATTTT.

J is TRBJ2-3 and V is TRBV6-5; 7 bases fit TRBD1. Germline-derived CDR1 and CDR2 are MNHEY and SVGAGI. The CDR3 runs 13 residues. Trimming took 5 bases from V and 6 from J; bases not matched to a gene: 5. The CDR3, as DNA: TGTGCCAGCAGTCTCCTACAGGGGGATACGCAGTATTTT. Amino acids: CASSLLQGDTQYF.

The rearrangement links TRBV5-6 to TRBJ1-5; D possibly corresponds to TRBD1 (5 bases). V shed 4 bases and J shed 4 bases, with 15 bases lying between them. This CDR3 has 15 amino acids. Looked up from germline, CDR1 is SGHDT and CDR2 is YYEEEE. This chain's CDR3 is CASSQSRRGNQPQHF. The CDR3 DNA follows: TGTGCCAGCAGCCAGTCCCGACGGGGGAATCAGCCCCAGCATTTT.